This passage covers 27 T cell receptor beta chains from one sample sequenced in a study of T cells after yellow fever vaccination. MiXCR, run by TCRdb on the 5' RACE reads, gives a single entry per CDR3 protein. The sample records a few hundred thousand distinct CDR3 sequences, 17% being singletons. Here the sequenced sample was PBMCs, taken 4 to 5 days after the first yellow fever vaccination. Source of these receptors: a man between 18 and 29 years old who received the YFV17D yellow fever vaccine.

This clonotype occurred a few times. V is TRBV5-1 and J is TRBJ2-2; 9 bases are a match to TRBD1. The CDR3 contains 15 residues. Looked up from germline, CDR1 is SGHRS and CDR2 is YFSETQ. Losses at the gene ends were 4 bases for V and 4 bases for J; bases not matched to a gene: 5. Here the CDR3 reads CASSGGQGTTGELFF. CDR3 sequence (DNA): TGCGCCAGCAGCGGGGGACAGGGAACCACCGGGGAGCTGTTTTTT.

This clonotype has at least ten counts. The rearrangement joins TRBV5-1 to TRBJ2-1; 8 nucleotides align to TRBD2. V lost 1 base, J lost 1 base, and 4 bases stayed unmatched. CDR3 length: 16 amino acids. Germline V gives CDR1 SGHRS, CDR2 YFSETQ. Written as DNA, the CDR3 is TGCGCCAGCAGCTTGTTGGTAGCGGGATCCTACAATGAGCAGTTCTTC. Its protein is CASSLLVAGSYNEQFF.

This clonotype was found a few times. The V gene is TRBV3-1, the J gene TRBJ2-7; 8 nucleotides match TRBD1. Looked up from germline, CDR1 is LGHDT and CDR2 is YNNKEL (reference sequence). Trimming cost V 3 bases and J 4 bases; bases outside gene matches: 5. The CDR3 runs 14 residues. The CDR3 loop reads CASSHRDRKYEQYF. In DNA form, the CDR3 reads TGTGCCAGCAGCCACCGGGACAGGAAATACGAGCAGTACTTC.

This chain uses TRBV7-2 with TRBJ2-1; tentatively, D is TRBD2 (5 bases). The V and J ends lost 2 bases and 4 bases respectively, with 12 bases between them. Germline V gene sequence: CDR1 SGHTA, CDR2 FQGNSA. The CDR3 has 15 amino acids. CDR3: CASSLSPGLYNEQFF. CDR3 sequence (DNA): TGTGCCAGCAGCTTAAGTCCAGGACTGTACAATGAGCAGTTCTTC.

Only a few counts were recorded for this clonotype. This chain joins TRBV5-1 and TRBJ1-5; tentatively, D is TRBD1 (6 bases). The CDR3 is 15 residues long. V was clipped by 5 bases and J by 0 bases, with 12 bases between them. Germline V gene data show CDR1 as SGHRS and CDR2 as YFSETQ. The CDR3 nucleotides read TGCGCCAGCAGTGCAGGGGCGAATAGCAATCAGCCCCAGCATTTT. As protein: CASSAGANSNQPQHF.

This clonotype was detected a few times. This rearrangement joins TRBV12-3 or TRBV12-4 to TRBJ1-5; 12 positions agree with TRBD1. V trimming: 5 bases; J trimming: 5 bases; junction bases outside the gene matches: 4. The CDR3 extends over 15 amino acids. CDR3 amino acids: CASSRGTGGDQPQHF. CDR3 coding DNA: TGTGCCAGCAGTCGGGGGACAGGGGGCGATCAGCCCCAGCATTTT.

The chain is built from TRBV6-1 and TRBJ1-5, with D tentatively TRBD1 (6 bases). CDR1 is MNHNS, CDR2 SASEGT, per germline. V was pared by 5 bases and J by 3 bases, with 14 bases between. The CDR3 consists of 15 residues. CDR3 residues: CASSKGPGVNQPQHF. The CDR3 DNA reads TGTGCCAGCAGTAAAGGACCAGGGGTCAATCAGCCCCAGCATTTT.

This clonotype was detected only a few times. The gene calls are TRBV30 and TRBJ1-2; 10 bases agree with TRBD1. This CDR3 has 16 residues. The V and J ends lost 4 bases and 2 bases, in that order; junction bases with no gene match: 10. Germline V gives CDR1 GTSNPN, CDR2 SVGIG (reference sequence). CDR3 DNA: TGTGCCTGGACCCCAGGACAGGGGGGGGCGAACTATGGCTACACCTTC. This encodes CAWTPGQGGANYGYTF.

In the case of this clonotype: One end of the junction fails to match germline, which may point to a read error. The rearrangement joins TRBV7-7 to TRBJ2-5, with 8 positions matching TRBD2. CDR3 length: 17 residues. Germline assignment: CDR1 SSHAT and CDR2 FNYEAQ (reference sequence). The CDR3 is CASSLGAPGGPQETQYF. The CDR3 DNA follows: TGTGCTAGCAGCTTAGGGGCGCCGGGGGGGCCCCAAGAGACCCAGTACTTC.

This chain links TRBV28 with TRBJ1-1; D possibly corresponds to TRBD1 (6 bases). Germline V gene lookup returns CDR1 MDHEN and CDR2 SYDVKM. Trimming removed 6 bases from V and 0 bases from J, with 17 bases in between. This CDR3 is 16 amino acids long. CDR3: CASSSYRDIMNTEAFF. CDR3 coding DNA: TGTGCCAGCAGCTCCTACAGGGATATCATGAACACTGAAGCTTTCTTT.

V and J are TRBV18 and TRBJ2-2; D may be TRBD2 (6 bases). V gave up 10 bases and J gave up 5 bases, with 14 bases separating them. The germline gives CDR1 KGHSH, CDR2 LQKENI. The CDR3 sequence is 13 residues long. CDR3 in amino acids: CATASSGTGELFF. CDR3 coding DNA: TGTGCCACCGCTAGTAGCGGAACCGGGGAGCTGTTTTTT.

This clonotype came up a few times. The V and J genes are TRBV10-3 and TRBJ2-7; perhaps TRBD2 as D (7 bases). CDR1 and CDR2 from the germline V gene are ENHRY and SYGVKD. The V and J ends lost 4 bases and 7 bases respectively, with 14 bases between them. The CDR3 contains 13 residues. CDR3 DNA: TGTGCCATCAGTGCGACAGGAGCGGGAGAGCAGTACTTC. Amino acid sequence: CAISATGAGEQYF.

CDR3 amino acids: CASTRMTGHEKLFF. In nucleotides, the CDR3 is TGTGCCAGCACCCGAATGACAGGGCATGAAAAACTGTTTTTT. The chain couples TRBV6-1 to TRBJ1-4; TRBD1 matches at 7 bases. Germline V CDR1 and CDR2: MNHNS, SASEGT. The CDR3 runs 14 residues. The junction had 8 bases not matched to a gene; V was cut back by 7 bases and J by 6 bases.

In this sample, this clonotype turned up a few times. This rearrangement joins TRBV24-1 to TRBJ1-2; unclear D gene. The V gene lost 3 bases and the J gene lost 8 bases, with 9 bases spanning the gap. The germline V gene encodes CDR1 KGHDR and CDR2 SFDVKD. The length of the CDR3 is 12 residues. The CDR3 DNA follows: TGTGCCACCAGTGATGGGCACGGCGGCTACACCTTC. This sequence encodes CATSDGHGGYTF.

This clonotype has at least ten counts. The rearrangement uses TRBV20-1 and TRBJ2-5, with no clear D. The CDR3 is 14 amino acids. Deletions cut 6 bases from V and 0 bases from J, with 14 bases between. CDR1 is DFQATT, CDR2 SNEGSKA, per germline (reference sequence). The CDR3 loop is CSATHPGYQETQYF. The CDR3 coding sequence is TGCAGTGCCACCCACCCCGGGTACCAAGAGACCCAGTACTTC.

This clonotype turned up a few times. This rearrangement joins TRBV4-2 to TRBJ2-7; the D gene is possibly TRBD2 (6 bases). The V end was cut by 3 bases, the J end by 9 bases, with 6 bases between. The CDR3 totals 10 residues. Germline CDR1 reads LGHNA; CDR2 reads YNFKEQ. CDR3 loop: CASSQEGQYV. DNA for the CDR3: TGTGCCAGCAGCCAGGAGGGGCAGTACGTC.

This clonotype appeared a few times. V gene TRBV20-1 combines with J gene TRBJ1-5; D call uncertain. Trimming pared 0 bases from V and 3 bases from J, leaving 15 bases between. This CDR3 has 16 residues. From germline, CDR1 is DFQATT and CDR2 SNEGSKA (reference sequence). The chain's CDR3 is CSAREGTVSANQPQHF. The CDR3, as DNA: TGCAGTGCTAGAGAAGGAACAGTCAGCGCCAATCAGCCCCAGCATTTT.

The chain employs TRBV5-6 and TRBJ1-5; possible D gene TRBD1, 5 bases. Germline V gives CDR1 SGHDT, CDR2 YYEEEE. Trimming left V 4 bases short and J 5 bases short, with 16 bases between. The CDR3 covers 15 residues. This chain's CDR3 is CASSIQGVGHQPQHF. The CDR3 DNA sequence: TGTGCCAGCAGCATACAAGGAGTGGGGCATCAGCCCCAGCATTTT.

About this clonotype itself: This may stem from a read error, because a much larger clone lies one nucleotide away. The chain combines TRBV20-1 with TRBJ1-1; D may be TRBD1 (5 bases). The germline gives CDR1 DFQATT, CDR2 SNEGSKA (reference sequence). The CDR3 covers 11 residues. As DNA, the CDR3 is TGCAGTGCTAGAGAAACAATTGGGGCTTCCTTT. Translating gives CSARETIGASF.

This clonotype was found a few times. The rearrangement uses TRBV20-1 and TRBJ2-7; 9 positions agree with TRBD1. The CDR3 covers 13 residues. The germline gives CDR1 DFQATT, CDR2 SNEGSKA (reference sequence). V lost 1 base to trimming and J lost 3 bases; unmatched junction nucleotides: 1. The CDR3 loop is CSARGDRDYEQYV. In DNA form, the CDR3 reads TGCAGTGCTAGAGGGGACAGGGACTACGAGCAGTACGTC.

The table lists this clonotype with many counts. The CDR3 DNA follows: TGTGCCACGCTTTCTCAGGGGAAGGGATCCTACGAGCAGTACGTC. It is translated as CATLSQGKGSYEQYV. V usage is TRBV10-3 and J usage is TRBJ2-7, with D tentatively TRBD1 (6 bases). The CDR3 spans 15 residues. CDR1 ENHRY and CDR2 SYGVKD come from the germline V gene. V dropped 10 bases and J dropped 1 base, with 20 bases sitting between them.

This clonotype was detected only a few times. The rearrangement links TRBV5-1 to TRBJ2-2; TRBD1 or TRBD2 may be the D gene (6 bases each). Trimming took off 6 bases at V and 4 bases at J, with 16 bases between the two ends. The CDR3 length is 15 residues. Germline CDR1 is SGHRS and CDR2 is YFSETQ. Written as DNA, the CDR3 is TGCGCCAGCAATGCGGGACACCGGCCCACCGGGGAGCTGTTTTTT. Protein product: CASNAGHRPTGELFF.

This clonotype was counted ten times or more. This chain joins TRBV5-6 and TRBJ2-7; maybe TRBD1 (6 bases). The CDR3 contains 14 residues. Trimming pared 4 bases from V and 3 bases from J, leaving 14 bases between. The germline V gene encodes CDR1 SGHDT and CDR2 YYEEEE. The CDR3 protein is CASSTPGVGYEQYV. Written as DNA, the CDR3 is TGTGCCAGCAGCACCCCAGGGGTCGGCTACGAGCAGTACGTC.

This clonotype turned up a few times. The chain is built from TRBV30 and TRBJ2-3, with 10 bases aligning to TRBD2. The CDR3 has 14 residues. Germline-derived CDR1 and CDR2 are GTSNPN and SVGIG (reference sequence). V was clipped by 3 bases and J by 4 bases; unmatched bases: 4. For the CDR3, the DNA is TGTGCCTGGAGCTTCCTAGCGGGGGCAGATACGCAGTATTTT. It codes for CAWSFLAGADTQYF.

This clonotype was detected only a few times. The chain has TRBV7-9 and TRBJ1-1; weak D call: TRBD1 (5 bases). The germline CDR1 and CDR2 sequences are SEHNR and FQNEAQ (reference sequence). The CDR3 spans 14 residues. V was clipped by 2 bases and J by 7 bases, with 14 bases between them. In DNA form, the CDR3 reads TGTGCCAGCAGCTTAAGCGGGACGGCCGTTGAAGCTTTCTTT. It translates to CASSLSGTAVEAFF.

About this clonotype: A read error may produce the germline difference seen at one junction end. V usage is TRBV5-5 and J usage is TRBJ2-4, with TRBD2 identical over 7 bases. The CDR3 is 12 amino acids. The V gene's germline CDR1 is SGHKS and CDR2 YYEKEE (reference sequence). The CDR3 loop is CASTLGGNIQYF. The CDR3 DNA is TGTGCCAGCACCTTGGGGGGGAACATTCAGTACTTC. Full variable domain (outside the CDR3, taken from reference TRBV5-5 and TRBJ2-4): DAGVTQSPTHLIKTRGQQVTLRCSPISGHKSVSWYQQVLGQGPQFIFQYYEKEERGRGNFPDRFSARQFPNYSSELNVNALLLGDSALYLCASTLGGNIQYFGAGTRLSVL.

The rearrangement links TRBV5-1 to TRBJ1-1, with a tentative D call TRBD1 (6 bases). V was clipped by 0 bases and J by 5 bases, with 14 bases between them. Germline assignment: CDR1 SGHRS and CDR2 YFSETQ. This CDR3 is built from 15 residues. The CDR3 loop reads CASSLGDTLGTEAFF. CDR3 nucleotide sequence: TGCGCCAGCAGCTTGGGGGACACCTTGGGTACTGAAGCTTTCTTT.